The 26 T cell receptor beta chains reported below all come from one sample, sequenced in a study of TIL therapy for anti-PD-1-resistant metastatic lung cancer. Time point of the sample: pre-treatment sample, taken before nivolumab and TIL therapy. The immunoSEQ assay was v3. Clones were sequenced by immunoSEQ multiplex PCR, and TCRdb holds only the in-frame ones, with some missing. The sample has roughly 60,000 clones, around 90% seen once. Sequencing was performed on blood, taken at baseline. These receptor sequences come from a person aged 25 to 80 with non-small cell lung cancer.

V and J are TRBV19 and TRBJ1-4; tentatively, D is TRBD1 (5 bases). Per germline, CDR1 LNHDA and CDR2 SQIVND (reference sequence). The CDR3 runs to 14 residues. V was shortened by 1 base and J by 10 bases, with 13 bases between the two germline ends. Written as DNA, the CDR3 is TGTGCCAGTAGTATAGCTTTCCAGGGAGGAAAACTGTTTTTT. It translates to CASSIAFQGGKLFF.

V usage is TRBV5-3 and J usage is TRBJ2-1; D is ambiguous. TRBV5-3 is filed as an ORF, its function uncertain. With 3 bases removed from V and 16 bases from J, the gap between germline ends came to 11 bases. CDR3 length: 10 amino acids. CDR3 in amino acids: CARSSYPPFF. As DNA, the CDR3 is TGTGCCAGAAGCTCCTACCCCCCCTTCTTC.

Only one count was recorded for this clone. The V and J genes are TRBV7-3 and TRBJ2-3; 7 nucleotides agree with TRBD1. J was trimmed by 5 bases and V by 8 bases; bases with no gene match: 7. Germline CDR1 and CDR2: SGHTA and FQGTGA. This CDR3 spans 13 amino acids. The CDR3 nucleotides read TGTGCCAGCGGCATACAGGGGAAAGATACGCAGTATTTT. Protein product: CASGIQGKDTQYF.

This chain links TRBV12-3 or TRBV12-4 with TRBJ1-1, with D possibly being TRBD1 (6 bases). Trimming removed 10 bases from V and 0 bases from J, with 9 bases in between. CDR3 length: 12 amino acids. CDR3 bases: TGTGCCATTCAGGGGCTGAACACTGAAGCTTTCTTT. Its translation is CAIQGLNTEAFF.

This clone has a single count. The chain carries TRBV27 and TRBJ1-2, with D possibly being TRBD1 (5 bases). Germline CDR1 reads MNHEY; CDR2 reads SMNVEV (reference sequence). Trimming took 7 bases from V and 4 from J, leaving 16 bases between them. The CDR3 has 14 residues. Here the CDR3 reads CASMSAGTRYGYTF. The CDR3 DNA is TGTGCCAGCATGTCGGCTGGGACGCGCTATGGCTACACCTTC.

This clone was seen just once. The V and J genes are TRBV19 and TRBJ2-3; D gene unclear. The CDR3 consists of 16 residues. Trimming took off 6 bases at V and 2 bases at J, with 18 bases between the two ends. The germline V gene has CDR1 LNHDA and CDR2 SQIVND (reference sequence). Here the CDR3 reads CASRPWATEFTDTQYF. Here the CDR3 DNA reads TGTGCCAGTAGGCCCTGGGCCACCGAGTTCACAGATACGCAGTATTTT.

The V and J genes are TRBV4-1 and TRBJ2-1; D may correspond to TRBD1 or TRBD2 (5 bases each). Germline V gives CDR1 MGHRA, CDR2 YSYEKL. Trimming shortened V by 0 bases and J by 7 bases, and 16 bases separated the two germline ends. The CDR3 spans 16 residues. The CDR3 sequence is CASSQDDGTAGNEQFF. CDR3 DNA sequence: TGCGCCAGCAGCCAAGATGATGGGACGGCTGGGAATGAGCAGTTCTTC.

V is TRBV4-2 and J is TRBJ2-7, with D unclear. Germline V gene data show CDR1 as LGHNA and CDR2 as YNFKEQ. V dropped 0 bases and J dropped 3 bases, with 9 bases sitting between them. This CDR3 has 14 amino acids. DNA of the CDR3: TGTGCCAGCAGCCAAGATCCTTTCGGCTACGAGCAGTACTTC. This gives the protein CASSQDPFGYEQYF.

This clone occurred once. The chain combines TRBV19 with TRBJ2-2, with 11 bases fitting TRBD1. The CDR3 spans 15 residues. Germline V gene data show CDR1 as LNHDA and CDR2 as SQIVND (reference sequence). Trimming at V came to 5 bases and at J to 3 bases, leaving 2 bases not matched to a gene. The CDR3 loop is CASSGTGGHTGELFF. CDR3 sequence (DNA): TGTGCCAGTAGTGGGACAGGGGGTCACACCGGGGAGCTGTTTTTT. Full variable domain (missing parts from reference TRBV19 and TRBJ2-2): DGGITQSPKYLFRKEGQNVTLSCEQNLNHDAMYWYRQDPGQGLRLIYYSQIVNDFQKGDIAEGYSVSREKKESFPLTVTSAQKNPTAFYLCASSGTGGHTGELFFGEGSRLTVL.

The chain couples TRBV7-2 to TRBJ2-1; possibly TRBD1 or TRBD2 for D (5 bases each). CDR1 is SGHTA, CDR2 FQGNSA, per germline. V was clipped by 1 base and J by 8 bases, with 15 bases between them. The CDR3 totals 15 residues. The CDR3 sequence: CASSLDSSGLDEQFF. The CDR3 region has the DNA TGTGCCAGCAGCTTAGATTCTTCGGGGCTCGATGAGCAGTTCTTC. Looking up the rest from reference TRBV7-2 and TRBJ2-1 gives the full variable domain: GAGVSQSPSNKVTEKGKDVELRCDPISGHTALYWYRQSLGQGLEFLIYFQGNSAPDKSGLPSDRFSAERTGGSVSTLTIQRTQQEDSAVYLCASSLDSSGLDEQFFGPGTRLTVL.

This sequence joins TRBV21-1 and TRBJ2-3; no check of the table's D call, TRBD1, against the DNA was made. TRBV21-1 is termed a pseudogene. The CDR3 covers 13 residues. The CDR3 DNA sequence: TGTGCCAGCAGCAACCCCCCAGGGAATACGCAGTATTTT. Translation: CASSNPPGNTQYF.

The chain's CDR3 is CASRRGYSNTGELFF. The CDR3 DNA is TGTGCCAGCAGACGGGGTTACTCGAACACCGGGGAGCTGTTTTTT. The chain recombines TRBV6-5 with TRBJ2-2; D possibly corresponds to TRBD2 (5 bases). V shed 6 bases and J shed 0 bases, with 11 bases lying between them. There are 15 residues in the CDR3. CDR1 is MNHEY and CDR2 is SVGAGI in the germline V gene.

This clone showed up just once. This chain uses TRBV12-3 or TRBV12-4 with TRBJ1-1; D remains unclear. V lost 1 base, J lost 5 bases, and 8 bases lay in between. CDR3 length equals 13 residues. The CDR3 DNA reads as TGTGCCAGCAGTTTAGGTCCGTGGACTGAAGCTTTCTTT. Its protein product is CASSLGPWTEAFF.

The V and J genes are TRBV10-2 and TRBJ2-7, with 13 bases aligning to TRBD2. The V segment lost 6 bases and the J segment 5 bases; nucleotides outside the gene matches: 7. Germline V gives CDR1 WSHSY, CDR2 SAAADI. The CDR3 loop spans 15 amino acids. The CDR3 reads CASSWTSGGSNEQYF. Here the CDR3 DNA reads TGCGCCAGCAGCTGGACTAGCGGGGGATCGAACGAGCAGTACTTC.

The chain combines TRBV10-3 with TRBJ2-1; TRBD2 matches at 12 bases. Germline trimming cut 5 bases from V and 8 bases from J; bases unmatched to any gene: 7. Germline-derived CDR1 and CDR2 are ENHRY and SYGVKD. The CDR3 length is 15 residues. The CDR3 sequence: CAISPSGGAVDEQFF. The CDR3 bases are TGTGCCATCAGTCCTAGCGGGGGGGCCGTCGATGAGCAGTTCTTC.

This chain links TRBV3-1 (or the pseudogene TRBV3-2) with TRBJ2-7; TRBD2 matches 12 bases. The germline gives CDR1 LGHDT, CDR2 YNNKEL (reference sequence). The CDR3 has 16 amino acids. Trimming at V came to 4 bases and at J to 4 bases, leaving 8 bases not matched to a gene. CDR3 in DNA: TGTGCCAGCAGCCCACGACTAGCGGGGGCCAATTACGAGCAGTACTTC. As protein: CASSPRLAGANYEQYF.

J is TRBJ1-6 and V is TRBV9, with a tentative D call TRBD1 (5 bases). Germline assignment: CDR1 SGDLS and CDR2 YYNGEE. This CDR3 region has 15 residues. V was trimmed by 1 base and J by 5 bases, leaving 10 bases between them. The DNA of the CDR3 is TGTGCCAGCAGCGTACGGGACGGGAATAATTCACCCCTCCACTTT. Translation: CASSVRDGNNSPLHF.

The chain recombines TRBV3-1 (or the pseudogene TRBV3-2) with TRBJ2-3; 12 positions match TRBD2. This CDR3 spans 15 amino acids. Trimming at V came to 6 bases and at J to 3 bases, leaving 4 bases not matched to a gene. Germline values: CDR1 LGHDT, CDR2 YNNKEL (reference sequence). CDR3: CASRTSGSGTDTQYF. CDR3 sequence (DNA): TGTGCCAGCAGGACTAGCGGGAGTGGGACAGATACGCAGTATTTT.

V gene TRBV6-4 combines with J gene TRBJ1-3, with TRBD1 matching 12 bases. The germline V gene has CDR1 MRHNA and CDR2 SNTAGT. V dropped 8 bases and J dropped 0; count of bases not matched to a gene: 11. The CDR3 is 18 residues long. The CDR3 DNA is TGTGCCAGCGGGGGACAGGGGGCTTACACTCTCTCTGGAAACACCATATATTTT. Translation: CASGGQGAYTLSGNTIYF.

In the case of this clone: The final CDR3 position lacks the conserved phenylalanine or tryptophan, pointing to a likely read error. The J gene is TRBJ2-7, the V gene TRBV6-5; 7 nucleotides align to TRBD2. V shed 5 bases and J 4 bases; nucleotides not matched to a gene: 8. Germline CDR1 and CDR2: MNHEY and SVGAGI. The CDR3 totals 14 residues. The chain's CDR3 is CASSHRTSSYEQYS. The CDR3, as DNA: TGTGCCAGCAGTCACCGGACTAGTTCTTACGAGCAGTACTCC.

The chain recombines TRBV11-3 with TRBJ2-3, with unresolved D. The germline CDR1 and CDR2 sequences are SGHNT and YENEEA. The CDR3 runs 13 residues. V lost 5 bases to trimming and J lost 4 bases, with 10 bases between them. Here the CDR3 DNA reads TGTGCCAGCAGCCGAGATAGCCCAGATACGCAGTATTTT. Its translation is CASSRDSPDTQYF.

The chain employs TRBV10-1 and TRBJ1-6; weak D call: TRBD1 (5 bases). This CDR3 region has 16 residues. V was shortened by 8 bases and J by 6 bases, with 20 bases between the two germline ends. Germline V CDR1 and CDR2: WNHNN, SYGVQD (reference sequence). This CDR3 reads CASAGTGHWLNSPLHF. The CDR3 coding sequence is TGCGCCAGCGCAGGAACAGGACATTGGCTTAATTCACCCCTCCACTTT.

The chain uses TRBV5-1 and TRBJ2-7; D possibly corresponds to TRBD2 (5 bases). Trimming removed 0 bases at V and 3 bases at J, with 16 bases between. The CDR3 runs 16 residues. Germline V lookup: CDR1 SGHRS, CDR2 YFSETQ. The CDR3 reads CASSLAEGEGLYEQYF. For the CDR3, the DNA is TGCGCCAGCAGCTTGGCCGAAGGTGAGGGTCTCTACGAGCAGTACTTC.

The V and J genes are TRBV29-1 and TRBJ2-7, with a tentative D call TRBD2 (5 bases). The CDR3 covers 14 residues. CDR1 and CDR2 from the germline V gene are SQVTM and ANQGSEA. V lost 6 bases and J lost 3, with 18 bases in between. CDR3 residues: CSVSGKDMVYEQYF. CDR3 nucleotides: TGCAGCGTGTCCGGGAAAGATATGGTCTACGAGCAGTACTTC.

J is TRBJ1-3 and V is TRBV9; no firm D call. V was cut by 4 bases and J by 1 base, with 9 bases left in between. The CDR3 contains 14 residues. Looked up from germline, CDR1 is SGDLS and CDR2 is YYNGEE. The CDR3 nucleotides are TGTGCCAGCAGCCCTGGTGGGTCTGGAAACACCATATATTTT. It codes for CASSPGGSGNTIYF.

V usage is TRBV5-6 and J usage is TRBJ2-7, with 7 nucleotides matching TRBD1. CDR3 size: 12 residues. V lost 1 base and J lost 12; bases outside the gene matches: 7. CDR1 and CDR2 from the germline V gene are SGHDT and YYEEEE. CDR3 nucleotide sequence: TGTGCCAGCAGCTTGAAGGACAGGATCCGGTACTTC. Amino acid sequence: CASSLKDRIRYF.